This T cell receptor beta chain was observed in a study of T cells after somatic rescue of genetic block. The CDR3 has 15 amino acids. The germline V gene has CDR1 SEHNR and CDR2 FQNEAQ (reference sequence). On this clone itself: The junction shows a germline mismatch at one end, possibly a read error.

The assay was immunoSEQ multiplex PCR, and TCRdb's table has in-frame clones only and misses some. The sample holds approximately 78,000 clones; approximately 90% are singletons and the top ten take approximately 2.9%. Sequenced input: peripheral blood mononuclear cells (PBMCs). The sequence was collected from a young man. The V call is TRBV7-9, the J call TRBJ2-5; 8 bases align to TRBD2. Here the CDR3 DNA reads TGTGTCAGCAGCTCTGGAGCGGGAGTGGGAAAGACCCAGTACTTC. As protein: CVSSSGAGVGKTQYF.